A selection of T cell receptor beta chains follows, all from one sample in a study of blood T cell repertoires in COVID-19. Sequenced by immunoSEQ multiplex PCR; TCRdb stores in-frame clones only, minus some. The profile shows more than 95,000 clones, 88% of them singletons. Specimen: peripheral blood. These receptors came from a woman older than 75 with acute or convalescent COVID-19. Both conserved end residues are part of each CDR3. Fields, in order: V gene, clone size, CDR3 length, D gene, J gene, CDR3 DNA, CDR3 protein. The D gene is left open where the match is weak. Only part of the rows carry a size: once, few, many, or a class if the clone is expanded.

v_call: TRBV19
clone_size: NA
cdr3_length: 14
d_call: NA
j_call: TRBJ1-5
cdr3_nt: TGTGCCAGTAGTCCCCGGACGGGACAACAGCCCCAGCATTTT
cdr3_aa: CASSPRTGQQPQHF

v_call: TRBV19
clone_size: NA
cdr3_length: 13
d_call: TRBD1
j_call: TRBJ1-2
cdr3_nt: TGTGCCAGTAGGGGGACAGTAAACTATGGCTACACCTTC
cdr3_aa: CASRGTVNYGYTF

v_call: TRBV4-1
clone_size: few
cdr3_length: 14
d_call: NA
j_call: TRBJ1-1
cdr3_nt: TGCGCCAGCAGCCAAGTCGCGGGAGACGCTGAAGCTTTCTTT
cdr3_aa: CASSQVAGDAEAFF

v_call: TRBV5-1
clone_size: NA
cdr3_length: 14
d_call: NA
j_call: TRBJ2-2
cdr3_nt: TGCGCCAGCAATGGGAATAGCGACACCGGGGAGCTGTTTTTT
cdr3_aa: CASNGNSDTGELFF

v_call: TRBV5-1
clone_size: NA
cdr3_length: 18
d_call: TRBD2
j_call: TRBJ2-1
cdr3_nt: TGCGCCAGCAGCTTGACTAGCGGGGGGACTTTCTCCTACAATGAGCAGTTCTTC
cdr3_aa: CASSLTSGGTFSYNEQFF

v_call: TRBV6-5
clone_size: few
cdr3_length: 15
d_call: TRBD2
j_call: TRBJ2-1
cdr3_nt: TGTGCCAGCATACGGACTAGCGGGAGTTTTAATGAGCAGTTCTTC
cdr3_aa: CASIRTSGSFNEQFF

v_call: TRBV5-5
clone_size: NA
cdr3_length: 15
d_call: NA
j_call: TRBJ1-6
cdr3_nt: TGTGCCAGCAGGTCCAGGGACAATTATAATTCACCCCTCCACTTT
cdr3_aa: CASRSRDNYNSPLHF

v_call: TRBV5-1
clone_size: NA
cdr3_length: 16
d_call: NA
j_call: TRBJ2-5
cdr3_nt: TGCGCCAGCAGCTTGGGCACCACTGACAGTCAAGAGACCCAGTACTTC
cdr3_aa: CASSLGTTDSQETQYF

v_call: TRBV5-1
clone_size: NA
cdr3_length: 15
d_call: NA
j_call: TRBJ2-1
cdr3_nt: TGCGCCAGCAGCTTGGGCGGCTTATCCTACAATGAGCAGTTCTTC
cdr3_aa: CASSLGGLSYNEQFF

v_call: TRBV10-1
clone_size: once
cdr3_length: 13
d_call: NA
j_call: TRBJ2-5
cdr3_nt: TGCGCCAGCAGAGGGGCGGCCGAGCAGACCCAGTACTTC
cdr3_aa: CASRGAAEQTQYF

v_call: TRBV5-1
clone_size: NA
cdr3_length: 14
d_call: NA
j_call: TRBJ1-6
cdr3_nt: TGCGCCAGCAGCCCCGAGGTGCCCAATTCACCCCTCCACTTT
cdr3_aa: CASSPEVPNSPLHF

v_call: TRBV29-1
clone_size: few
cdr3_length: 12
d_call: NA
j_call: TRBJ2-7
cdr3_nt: TGCAGCGTTGAGGCAGGGAACTACGAGCAGTACTTC
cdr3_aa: CSVEAGNYEQYF

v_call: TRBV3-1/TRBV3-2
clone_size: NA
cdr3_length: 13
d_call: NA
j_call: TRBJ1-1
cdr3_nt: TGTGCCAGCAGCCCTGGGACAAGACCTGAAGCTTTCTTT
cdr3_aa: CASSPGTRPEAFF

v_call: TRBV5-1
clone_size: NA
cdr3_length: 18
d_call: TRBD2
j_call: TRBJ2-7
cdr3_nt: TGCGCCAGCAGCTTGGGGGGGACTAGCGGGAGTGTCTCCTACGAGCAGTACTTC
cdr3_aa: CASSLGGTSGSVSYEQYF

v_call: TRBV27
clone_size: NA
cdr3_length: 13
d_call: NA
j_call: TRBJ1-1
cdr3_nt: TGTGCCAGCAGTTTAAAGGCAGGGACTGAAGCTTTCTTT
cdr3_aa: CASSLKAGTEAFF

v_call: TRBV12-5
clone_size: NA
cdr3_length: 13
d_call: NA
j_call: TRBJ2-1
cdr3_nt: TGTGCTAGCGGGTCCGGGTCCTACAATGAGCAGTTCTTC
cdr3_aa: CASGSGSYNEQFF

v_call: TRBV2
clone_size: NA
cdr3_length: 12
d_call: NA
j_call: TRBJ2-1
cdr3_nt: TGTGCCAGCATCCTATCTGACAATGAGCAGTTCTTC
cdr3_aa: CASILSDNEQFF

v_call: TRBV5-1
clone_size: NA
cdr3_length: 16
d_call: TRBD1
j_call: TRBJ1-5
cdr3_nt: TGCGCCAGCAGCTTGGGCTCGACAGGGTTCAATCAGCCCCAGCATTTT
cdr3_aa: CASSLGSTGFNQPQHF

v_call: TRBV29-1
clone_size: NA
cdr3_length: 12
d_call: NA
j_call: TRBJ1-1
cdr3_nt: TGCAGCGCCCGGGACTTCAACACTGAAGCTTTCTTT
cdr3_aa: CSARDFNTEAFF

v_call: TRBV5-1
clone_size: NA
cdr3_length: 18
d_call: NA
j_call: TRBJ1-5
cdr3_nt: TGCGCCAGCAGCTTGGGTGCCCCCACAGGGCATAGCAATCAGCCCCAGCATTTT
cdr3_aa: CASSLGAPTGHSNQPQHF

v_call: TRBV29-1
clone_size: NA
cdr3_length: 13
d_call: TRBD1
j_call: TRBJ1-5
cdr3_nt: TGCAGCGTTGGGGACAGGGGCGGACAGCCCCAGCATTTT
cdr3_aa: CSVGDRGGQPQHF

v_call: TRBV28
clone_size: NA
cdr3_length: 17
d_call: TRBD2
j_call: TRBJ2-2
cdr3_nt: TGTGCCAGCAGTTTAGGACTAGCGGGAGGTGCGACCGGGGAGCTGTTTTTT
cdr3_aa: CASSLGLAGGATGELFF

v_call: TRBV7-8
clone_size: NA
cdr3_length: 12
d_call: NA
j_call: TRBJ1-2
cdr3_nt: TGTGCCAGCAGCTTAGGTCAGGGAGGCTACACCTTC
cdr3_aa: CASSLGQGGYTF

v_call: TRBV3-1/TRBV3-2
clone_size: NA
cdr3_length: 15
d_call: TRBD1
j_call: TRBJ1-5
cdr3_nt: TGTGCCAGCAGCCAGGGGACAGGGGTCAATCAGCCCCAGCATTTT
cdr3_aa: CASSQGTGVNQPQHF

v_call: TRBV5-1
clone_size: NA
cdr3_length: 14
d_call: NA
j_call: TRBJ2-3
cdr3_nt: TGCGCCAGCAGCCCTCGGGGTCGGGCAGATACGCAGTATTTT
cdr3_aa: CASSPRGRADTQYF

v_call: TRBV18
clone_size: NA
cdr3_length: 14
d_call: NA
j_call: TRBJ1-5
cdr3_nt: TGTGCCAGCTCCACCACCCAGGGCAATCAGCCCCAGCATTTT
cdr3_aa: CASSTTQGNQPQHF

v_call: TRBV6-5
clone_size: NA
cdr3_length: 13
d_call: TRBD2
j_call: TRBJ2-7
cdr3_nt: TGTGCCAGCAGTCGACTAGCGTTCTACGAGCAGTACTTC
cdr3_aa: CASSRLAFYEQYF

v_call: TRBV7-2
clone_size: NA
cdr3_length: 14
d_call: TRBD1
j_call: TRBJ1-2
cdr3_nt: TGTGCCAGCAGCTTAACCGGGACAGGGCATGGCTACACCTTC
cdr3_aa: CASSLTGTGHGYTF

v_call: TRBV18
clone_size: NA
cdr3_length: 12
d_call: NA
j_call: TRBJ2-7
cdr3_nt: TGTGCCAGCTCACCGGGGGCAAGGGAGCAGTACTTC
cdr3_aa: CASSPGAREQYF

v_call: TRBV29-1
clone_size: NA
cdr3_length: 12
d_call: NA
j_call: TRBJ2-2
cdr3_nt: TGCAGCGTTGTCCAGGGTCCCGGGGAGCTGTTTTTT
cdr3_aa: CSVVQGPGELFF

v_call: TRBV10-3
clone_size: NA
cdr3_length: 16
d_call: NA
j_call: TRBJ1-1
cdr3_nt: TGTGCCATCAGTGAGTCGAAGGGCAGGGCTGGAACTGAAGCTTTCTTT
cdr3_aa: CAISESKGRAGTEAFF

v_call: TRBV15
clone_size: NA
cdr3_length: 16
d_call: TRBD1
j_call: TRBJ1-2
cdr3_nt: TGTGCCACCAGCAGAGGCGGACAGGCGATCTCCTATGGCTACACCTTC
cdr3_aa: CATSRGGQAISYGYTF

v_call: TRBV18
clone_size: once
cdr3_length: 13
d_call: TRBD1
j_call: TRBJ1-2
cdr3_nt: TGTGCCAGCTCACAGGGGGCGAACTATGGCTACACCTTC
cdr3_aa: CASSQGANYGYTF

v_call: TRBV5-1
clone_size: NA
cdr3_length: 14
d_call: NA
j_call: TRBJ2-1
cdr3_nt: TGCGCCAGCAGCTTCGGCGGCACGGGGAATGAGCAGTTCTTC
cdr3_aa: CASSFGGTGNEQFF

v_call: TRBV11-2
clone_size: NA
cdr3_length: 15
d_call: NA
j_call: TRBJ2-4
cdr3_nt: TGTGCCAGCAGCCTGACGGGGTTAGCCAAAAACATTCAGTACTTC
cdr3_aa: CASSLTGLAKNIQYF

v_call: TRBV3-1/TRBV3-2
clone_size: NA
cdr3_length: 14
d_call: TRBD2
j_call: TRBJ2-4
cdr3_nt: TGTGCCAGCAGTCATAGCGGGGGGTCAAACATTCAGTACTTC
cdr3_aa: CASSHSGGSNIQYF

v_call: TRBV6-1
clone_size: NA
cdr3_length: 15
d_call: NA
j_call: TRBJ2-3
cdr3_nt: TGTGCCAGCAGTGAAGCTAGCAGGGGGAGGGATACGCAGTATTTT
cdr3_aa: CASSEASRGRDTQYF

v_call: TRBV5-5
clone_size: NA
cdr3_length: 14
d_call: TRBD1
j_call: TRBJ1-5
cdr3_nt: TGTGCCAGCAGCCCAGGGACAGGGGATCAGCCCCAGCATTTT
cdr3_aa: CASSPGTGDQPQHF

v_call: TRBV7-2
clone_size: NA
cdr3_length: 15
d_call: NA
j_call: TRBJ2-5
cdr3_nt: TGTGCCAGCAGCTTTACCGGGACACCACAAGAGACCCAGTACTTC
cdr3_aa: CASSFTGTPQETQYF

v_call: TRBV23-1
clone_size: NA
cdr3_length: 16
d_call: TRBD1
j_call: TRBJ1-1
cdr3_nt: TGCGCCAGCAGTCCTCGGGACAGGGGCCTGAACACTGAAGCTTTCTTT
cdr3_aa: CASSPRDRGLNTEAFF

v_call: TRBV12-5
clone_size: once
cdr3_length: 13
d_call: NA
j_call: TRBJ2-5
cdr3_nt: TGTGCTAGTGGTTTGGGGGCGGGGGAGACCCAGTACTTC
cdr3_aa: CASGLGAGETQYF

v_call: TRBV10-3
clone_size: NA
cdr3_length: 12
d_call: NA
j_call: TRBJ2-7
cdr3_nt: TGTGCCATCAGCCCCGACAGCTACGAGCAGTACTTC
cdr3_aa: CAISPDSYEQYF

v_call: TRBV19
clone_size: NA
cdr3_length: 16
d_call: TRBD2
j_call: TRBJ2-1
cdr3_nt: TGTGCCAGTAGTATCGGGGAGGGGAGCTCCTACAATGAGCAGTTCTTC
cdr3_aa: CASSIGEGSSYNEQFF

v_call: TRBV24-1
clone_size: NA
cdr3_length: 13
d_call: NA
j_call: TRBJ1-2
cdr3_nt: TGTGCCACCAGCGACGGCGGGCGGTATGGCTACACCTTC
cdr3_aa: CATSDGGRYGYTF

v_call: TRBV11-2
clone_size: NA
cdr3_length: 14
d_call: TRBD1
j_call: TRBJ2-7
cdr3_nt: TGTGCCAGCAGCTTCAGGGACAGGAGCTACGAGCAGTACTTC
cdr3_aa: CASSFRDRSYEQYF

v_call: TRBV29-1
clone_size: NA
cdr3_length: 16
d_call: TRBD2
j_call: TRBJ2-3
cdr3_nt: TGCAGTCCGGGGGGGGCTAGGGGATCGGGCACAGATACGCAGTATTTT
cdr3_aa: CSPGGARGSGTDTQYF

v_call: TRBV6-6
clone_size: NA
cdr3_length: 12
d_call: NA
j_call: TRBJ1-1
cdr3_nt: TGTGCCAGCAGTTACTACGGACAAGAAGCTTTCTTT
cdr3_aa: CASSYYGQEAFF